Listed below are T cell receptor beta chains from one sample, sequenced in a study of Graves' ophthalmopathy and Graves' hyperthyroidism. TCRdb itself ran the multiplex PCR reads through MiXCR, one entry per CDR3 protein. The sample yields 360,000 or so distinct CDR3 sequences, approximately 16% seen once. The material sequenced was peripheral blood. The source of these receptors is a woman aged 18-29 years with Graves' ophthalmopathy. CDR3s include the opening cysteine and the closing phenylalanine or tryptophan. Each record gives: clone size, V gene, J gene, D gene, CDR3 protein, CDR3 DNA. The D gene is left open where the match is weak. For some rows the clone size is stated as once, few or many, or as a class when expanded; others skip it.

.	TRBV20-1	TRBJ1-2	TRBD1	CSASDRGSPGYTF	TGCAGTGCTAGCGACAGGGGTTCGCCTGGCTACACCTTC
many	TRBV15	TRBJ2-7	.	CATSREVHYEQYF	TGTGCCACCAGCAGAGAGGTTCACTACGAGCAGTACTTC
many	TRBV7-2	TRBJ1-1	.	CASSSRGGSTEAFF	TGTGCCAGCAGCTCAAGGGGTGGGAGCACTGAAGCTTTCTTT
few	TRBV27	TRBJ1-2	.	CASSLRDTLNTF	TGTGCCAGCAGTCTACGGGACACCCTCAACACCTTC
many	TRBV27	TRBJ2-2	.	CASRPRGSGTRELFF	TGTGCCAGCAGGCCGAGGGGGTCAGGCACCAGGGAGCTGTTTTTT
many	TRBV9	TRBJ2-2	.	CASSAEGDGELFF	TGTGCCAGCAGCGCCGAAGGGGACGGGGAGCTGTTTTTT
many	TRBV6-2/TRBV6-3	TRBJ2-6	.	CASSWGGANALTF	TGTGCCAGCAGTTGGGGTGGGGCCAACGCCCTGACTTTC
many	TRBV30	TRBJ2-7	.	CAWRKRGWYEQYF	TGTGCCTGGAGGAAAAGGGGGTGGTACGAGCAGTACTTC
many	TRBV28	TRBJ2-7	.	CASTRGRHYEQYF	TGTGCCAGTACCAGGGGAAGGCACTACGAGCAGTACTTC
many	TRBV28	TRBJ2-7	TRBD2	CASSGRAGGPSYEQYF	TGTGCCAGCAGCGGAAGGGCGGGAGGGCCCTCCTACGAGCAGTACTTC
many	TRBV6-5	TRBJ1-5	.	CASSYLPNQPQHF	TGTGCCAGCAGTTATTTGCCTAATCAGCCCCAGCATTTT
many	TRBV30	TRBJ2-5	.	CAWSTLGQQTQYF	TGTGCCTGGAGTACCTTAGGGCAACAGACCCAGTACTTC
many	TRBV11-1	TRBJ1-1	TRBD1	CASSLKLGDRTTEAFF	TGTGCCAGCAGCTTAAAATTGGGGGACAGGACCACTGAAGCTTTCTTT
many	TRBV6-2/TRBV6-3	TRBJ2-5	TRBD1	CASSTPTLTGTGGAEETQYF	TGTGCCAGCAGTACACCAACCTTAACCGGGACAGGGGGCGCAGAGGAGACCCAGTACTTC
.	TRBV28	TRBJ2-7	.	CASSLGIAAEQYF	TGTGCCAGCAGTTTGGGTATTGCGGCCGAGCAGTACTTC
many	TRBV6-2/TRBV6-3	TRBJ2-2	.	CASKARYNTGELFF	TGTGCCAGCAAGGCCAGGTATAACACCGGGGAGCTGTTTTTT
many	TRBV4-1	TRBJ1-1	.	CASSQDFPRAEAFF	TGCGCCAGCAGCCAAGATTTTCCACGGGCGGAAGCTTTCTTT
once	TRBV6-5	TRBJ2-5	TRBD2	CASSSPGGFGQETQYF	TGTGCCAGCAGTTCCCCCGGGGGGTTCGGCCAAGAGACCCAGTACTTC
many	TRBV2	TRBJ2-2	TRBD2	CAIKAGGLNTGELFF	TGTGCCATTAAAGCGGGAGGGCTAAACACCGGGGAGCTGTTTTTT
.	TRBV12-3/TRBV12-4	TRBJ2-7	.	CASSSVGRAAHEQYF	TGTGCCAGCAGTTCGGTGGGCAGGGCGGCCCACGAGCAGTACTTC
many	TRBV9	TRBJ1-2	.	CASSGEGIGYTF	TGTGCCAGCTCAGGTGAGGGAATAGGCTACACCTTC
.	TRBV25-1	TRBJ2-7	TRBD2	CASSDEPHSGREGHEQYF	TGTGCCAGCAGTGACGAACCCCACTCCGGGCGGGAGGGTCACGAGCAGTACTTC
.	TRBV7-3	TRBJ2-2	.	CASSQAGQRAGELFF	TGTGCCAGCAGCCAGGCGGGACAAAGGGCCGGGGAGCTGTTTTTT
many	TRBV20-1	TRBJ2-7	.	CSARVDGRVYEQYF	TGCAGTGCTAGAGTCGACGGGAGAGTGTACGAGCAGTACTTC
many	TRBV30	TRBJ2-5	.	CAWSPGETQYF	TGTGCCTGGAGTCCAGGAGAGACCCAGTACTTC
many	TRBV6-1	TRBJ2-7	.	CASSVQGPSYEQYF	TGTGCCAGCAGTGTCCAGGGGCCTTCCTACGAGCAGTACTTC
many	TRBV14	TRBJ1-3	TRBD1	CASSQSSGGSGNTIYF	TGTGCCAGCAGCCAGTCATCAGGGGGGAGTGGAAACACCATATATTTT
many	TRBV6-5	TRBJ1-1	.	CASSYWYWEGPNTEAFF	TGTGCCAGCAGTTACTGGTACTGGGAGGGACCGAACACTGAAGCTTTCTTT
many	TRBV7-2	TRBJ1-1	.	CASSFPGPGAEAFF	TGTGCCAGCAGCTTCCCGGGCCCCGGAGCTGAAGCTTTCTTT
many	TRBV6-5	TRBJ2-7	TRBD1	CASRGTAPSLSYEQYF	TGTGCCAGCAGAGGGACAGCCCCCTCACTCTCCTACGAGCAGTACTTC
many	TRBV6-2/TRBV6-3	TRBJ2-2	TRBD1	CASSYPRTGRGPGELFF	TGTGCCAGCAGTTACCCTAGGACAGGGAGAGGACCCGGGGAGCTGTTTTTT
.	TRBV6-5	TRBJ1-6	.	CATLVGGNSPLHF	TGTGCCACCCTCGTGGGGGGGAATTCACCCCTCCACTTT
once	TRBV6-2/TRBV6-3	TRBJ2-2	TRBD2	CASAGSGKSGELFF	TGTGCCAGCGCGGGTAGCGGGAAGTCCGGGGAGCTGTTTTTT
many	TRBV20-1	TRBJ1-5	.	CSAGRGMGGYSNQPQHF	TGCAGTGCGGGCCGGGGGATGGGGGGGTATAGCAATCAGCCCCAGCATTTT
.	TRBV12-3/TRBV12-4	TRBJ1-1	.	CASSFEIENTEAFF	TGTGCCAGCAGTTTTGAAATCGAGAACACTGAAGCTTTCTTT
many	TRBV7-8	TRBJ1-1	.	CASSDPAGSETEAFF	TGTGCCAGCAGCGACCCCGCGGGGTCGGAAACTGAAGCTTTCTTT